This is a list of T cell receptor beta chains from one sample in a study of PD-1 blockade in mismatch repair-deficient tumors. Here immunoSEQ multiplex PCR was the method, and the copy in TCRdb shows in-frame clones only, minus some. This sample carries about 14,000 clones, 70% to 85% of them seen once, and the ten largest clones take 1.8%. The sequences come from PBMCs, collected less than 15 weeks after starting pembrolizumab. These receptors were obtained from an adult with mismatch repair-deficient cancer. The conserved cysteine and the conserved F or W are not part of the CDR3 here. Not every row has a clone size; where given, it reads once, few, many or a size class.

clone size	V gene	CDR3 protein
once	TRBV18	ASSPPGTSREEQF
NA	TRBV6-5	ASSPIGELDTQY
NA	TRBV27	ASKLAGRGEQF
NA	TRBV2	AIDRENNSPLH
NA	TRBV9	ASSALAGGPDTQY
NA	TRBV6-5	ASSYGGYYGYT
NA	TRBV15	ATSSPSTGSRAF
once	TRBV18	ASSLTVSTEAF
NA	TRBV9	ASSEASQGVDYGYT
NA	TRBV14	ASSQTPGQRSAYT